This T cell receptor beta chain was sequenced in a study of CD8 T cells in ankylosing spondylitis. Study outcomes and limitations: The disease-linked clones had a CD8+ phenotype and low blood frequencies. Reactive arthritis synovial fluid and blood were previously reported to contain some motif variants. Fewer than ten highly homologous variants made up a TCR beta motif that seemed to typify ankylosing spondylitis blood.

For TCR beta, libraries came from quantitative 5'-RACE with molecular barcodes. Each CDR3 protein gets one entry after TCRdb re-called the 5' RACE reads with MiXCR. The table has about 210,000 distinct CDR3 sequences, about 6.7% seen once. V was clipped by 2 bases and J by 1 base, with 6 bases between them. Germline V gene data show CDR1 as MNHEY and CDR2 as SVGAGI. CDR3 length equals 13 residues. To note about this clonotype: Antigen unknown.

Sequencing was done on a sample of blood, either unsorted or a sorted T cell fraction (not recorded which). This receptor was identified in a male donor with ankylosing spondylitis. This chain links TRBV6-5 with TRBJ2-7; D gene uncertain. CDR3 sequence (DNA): TGTGCCAGCAGTTACACGGGTTCCTACGAGCAGTACTTC. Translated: CASSYTGSYEQYF.